This TCR beta chain was captured in a study of control samples from healthy donors and cancer patients. This CDR3 has 16 amino acids. The V gene lost 0 bases and the J gene lost 0 bases, with 12 bases spanning the gap. Germline V lookup: CDR1 SGHRS, CDR2 YFSETQ. The protocol was immunoSEQ multiplex PCR, while the TCRdb copy is restricted to in-frame clones and leaves out a portion. The sample has about 180,000 clones; approximately 91% are singletons. The sequence was obtained from a woman aged 40-49 years in good health. The chain recombines TRBV5-1 with TRBJ1-1; the D gene is possibly TRBD1 (5 bases). What was sequenced was blood. CDR3 region: CASSLAGGDMNTEAFF. The CDR3 DNA reads as TGCGCCAGCAGCTTGGCCGGGGGTGACATGAACACTGAAGCTTTCTTT.